This T cell receptor (beta chain) was profiled in a study of T cell changes during pregnancy in multiple sclerosis. This clone turned up a few times. Sequencing used immunoSEQ multiplex PCR; TCRdb keeps in-frame clones, though not all of them. The profile shows 85,000 to 130,000 clones, roughly 90% of them singletons. The CDR3 spans 13 residues. The germline V gene encodes CDR1 GTSNPN and CDR2 SVGIG (reference sequence). Trimming at V came to 3 bases and at J to 0 bases, leaving 1 base not matched to a gene. The source of this sequence is a female donor with multiple sclerosis, enrolled in a pregnancy study. The sequencing here drew on peripheral blood, taken after pregnancy. The chain links TRBV30 to TRBJ1-1, with 7 bases identical to TRBD1. The CDR3 loop reads CAWRGQLNTEAFF. CDR3 sequence (DNA): TGTGCCTGGAGGGGACAGTTGAACACTGAAGCTTTCTTT.